This paragraph covers one TCR beta chain sequence. Antigen unknown. This sample is part of a study of Ad26.COV2.S vaccination and SARS-CoV-2 variants. The data were produced by immunoSEQ multiplex PCR, yet TCRdb's version contains in-frame clones alone and is incomplete. The repertoire consists of some 180,000 clones, with approximately 88% occurring once and the leading ten covering 5.5% to 6%. Study-level findings and limits: With respect to non-spike TCR breadth, vaccine and placebo recipients were similar. Substantial post-vaccination breadth of spike-specific CD8+ and CD4+ T cell responses was reported.

The ends were cut back, 6 bases at V and 4 bases at J, with 13 bases in the middle. The CDR3 runs 13 residues. Germline-derived CDR1 and CDR2 are MDHEN and SYDVKM. This specimen was peripheral blood, taken after recovery from COVID-19. The receptor's source is a human donor who had recovered from COVID-19. The chain recombines TRBV28 with TRBJ2-7; D remains ambiguous. CDR3 sequence: CASSRIDVYEQYF. DNA for the CDR3: TGTGCCAGCAGCCGCATAGACGTGTACGAGCAGTACTTC.